Each of the 12 T cell receptor beta chains below was sequenced from the same sample in a study of blood T cell repertoires in COVID-19. The protocol was immunoSEQ multiplex PCR, while the TCRdb copy is restricted to in-frame clones and leaves out a portion. The repertoire holds about 83,000 clones, with roughly 90% as singletons. Sequenced sample: peripheral blood. Receptors were obtained from a woman aged 80 or older with active or convalescent COVID-19.

This chain links TRBV4-1 with TRBJ2-2, with 10 nucleotides matching TRBD2. V lost 7 bases to trimming and J lost 1 base; unmatched junction nucleotides: 12. The CDR3 runs to 18 residues. Looked up from germline, CDR1 is MGHRA and CDR2 is YSYEKL. The CDR3 spells CASNLGAGGPVNTGELFF. CDR3 nucleotides: TGCGCCAGCAACCTCGGAGCGGGGGGGCCAGTGAACACCGGGGAGCTGTTTTTT.

This chain uses TRBV6-4 with TRBJ1-1; no clear D. The V end lost 8 bases, the J end lost 4 bases, and 14 bases lay between the germline ends. The CDR3 has 13 amino acids. Germline V lookup: CDR1 MRHNA, CDR2 SNTAGT. The CDR3 reads CASGREIGTEAFF. The CDR3 DNA is TGTGCCAGCGGGAGGGAGATCGGCACTGAAGCTTTCTTT.

This chain connects TRBV5-1 to TRBJ1-2; 12 bases match TRBD1. The CDR3 has 11 residues. The germline gives CDR1 SGHRS, CDR2 YFSETQ. With V trimmed by 9 bases and J by 9 bases, 3 bases remained unmatched. The CDR3 nucleotides are TGCGCCACCGGGACAGGGGGCAGCTACACCTTC. This gives the protein CATGTGGSYTF.

The chain carries TRBV5-1 and TRBJ1-2; 8 positions match TRBD1. The length of the CDR3 is 16 residues. V was pared by 5 bases and J by 1 base, with 10 bases of the junction left unmatched. Germline CDR1 SGHRS, CDR2 YFSETQ. CDR3 bases: TGCGCCAGCAGGCCACAGGGGGAAATTTTTAACTATGGCTACACCTTC. It codes for CASRPQGEIFNYGYTF.

The chain joins TRBV7-2 to TRBJ2-2; 13 positions agree with TRBD2. CDR1 and CDR2 from the germline V gene are SGHTA and FQGNSA. J lost 2 bases, V lost 9 bases, and 6 bases had no gene match. There are 16 residues in the CDR3. CDR3 region: CASPGLAGRNTGELFF. DNA of the CDR3: TGTGCCAGTCCGGGACTAGCGGGGCGAAACACCGGGGAGCTGTTTTTT.

The chain carries TRBV5-4 and TRBJ2-7; D perhaps matches TRBD2 (6 bases). This CDR3 region has 15 residues. Germline V CDR1 and CDR2: SGHNT, YYREEE (reference sequence). Trimming shortened V by 4 bases and J by 3 bases, and 17 bases separated the two germline ends. CDR3 sequence reads: CASSPPRDCFYEQYF. The CDR3 DNA follows: TGTGCCAGCAGCCCTCCCCGGGACTGCTTCTACGAGCAGTACTTC.

The rearrangement uses TRBV4-2 and TRBJ2-7; D gene uncertain. Trimming removed 0 bases from V and 1 base from J, with 4 bases in between. The germline gives CDR1 LGHNA, CDR2 YNFKEQ. The CDR3 spans 13 residues. The CDR3 nucleotides are TGTGCCAGCAGCCAAGATAGTTCCTACGAGCAGTACTTC. Amino acids: CASSQDSSYEQYF.

The V call is TRBV27, the J call TRBJ1-4; the D gene is possibly TRBD1 (6 bases). From germline, CDR1 is MNHEY and CDR2 SMNVEV (reference sequence). CDR3 length: 16 amino acids. Trimming cost V 3 bases and J 4 bases, with 15 bases left between them. CDR3 region: CASSFLRQDGNEKLFF. The CDR3, as DNA: TGTGCCAGCAGTTTCTTAAGACAGGACGGTAATGAAAAACTGTTTTTT.

The chain carries TRBV5-1 and TRBJ2-7; perhaps TRBD2 as D (8 bases). V was pared by 7 bases and J by 2 bases, with 25 bases between. The V gene's germline CDR1 is SGHRS and CDR2 YFSETQ. The length of the CDR3 is 17 residues. The CDR3 sequence is CASGLGTERGRAYEQYF. The CDR3 DNA reads as TGCGCCAGCGGCCTTGGGACAGAGCGGGGGCGCGCCTACGAGCAGTACTTC.

V and J are TRBV24-1 and TRBJ2-3; 7 bases line up with TRBD1. Germline lookup yields CDR1 KGHDR and CDR2 SFDVKD. The CDR3 contains 13 residues. The junction had 7 bases not matched to a gene; V was cut back by 11 bases and J by 3 bases. The CDR3 DNA reads as TGTGCCATTGACAGGGATGGGACAGATACGCAGTATTTT. It is translated as CAIDRDGTDTQYF.

This clone appeared once. V usage is TRBV18 and J usage is TRBJ1-2; unclear D gene. Trimming took 8 bases from V and 0 from J, leaving 13 bases between them. CDR1 is KGHSH, CDR2 LQKENI, per germline. The length of the CDR3 is 14 residues. CDR3 sequence (DNA): TGTGCCAGCCCCGGTACGGGAGCTAACTATGGCTACACCTTC. Translating it yields CASPGTGANYGYTF. The variable domain in full, completed from reference TRBV18 and TRBJ1-2, reads NAGVMQNPRHLVRRRGQEARLRCSPMKGHSHVYWYRQLPEEGLKFMVYLQKENIIDESGMPKERFSAEFPKEGPSILRIQQVVRGDSAAYFCASPGTGANYGYTFGSGTRLTVV.

This clone showed up just a few times. The rearrangement links TRBV15 to TRBJ2-7, with D hard to call. V lost 0 bases and J 9 bases, leaving 12 bases between the germline ends. The CDR3 has 13 residues. The germline V gene encodes CDR1 LNHNV and CDR2 YYDKDF (reference sequence). The DNA of the CDR3 is TGTGCCACCAGCAGAGATTCCATCTTCGGGCAGTACTTC. Its translation: CATSRDSIFGQYF.